This T cell receptor beta chain was captured in a study of PD-1 blockade in classical Hodgkin lymphoma (TCRdb year 2020). For the study in its entirety: Nivolumab dosing was 3 mg/kg intravenously every 2 weeks, continuing until either disease progression or unacceptable toxicity. The study used TCR beta sequencing and CyTOF to define a peripheral blood immune signature of response to PD-1 blockade in classical Hodgkin lymphoma.

The time point label for this specimen denotes: cycle 1 day 1 (C1D1), immediately before nivolumab initiation. Every trial patient had relapsed after autologous stem cell transplantation, and cohorts A, B and C differed in prior brentuximab vedotin exposure. The trial cohort was composed of 56 patients with relapsed/refractory classical Hodgkin lymphoma, for whom complete response, partial response or progressive disease was recorded as best overall response. In the multi-cohort phase II CheckMate 205 trial, trial patients received single-agent nivolumab. An independent review committee assessed best overall response by applying the 2007 International Working Group response criteria. Trial PBMCs were collected immediately before nivolumab initiation (C1D1) and during therapy at cycle 2 day 1 and cycle 4 day 1. Peripheral blood was collected in 8 mL Vacutainer Cell Preparation Tubes, from which PBMCs were isolated by centrifugation and then cryopreserved.

In the germline V gene (reference sequence), CDR1 corresponds to SGHNT and CDR2 to YYREEE. The CDR3 sequence holds 15 residues, the cysteine and phenylalanine included. The only DNA kept is the CDR3, 45 bases in frame from the first base. Between the V and J ends, shortened by 4 bases and 2 bases respectively, the junction contains 15 bases. A word on this clone: Its antigen specificity is not known. No base-level quality is on record; no much larger clone is a single base apart.

Genomic DNA was isolated using the Qiagen DNeasy kit from unsorted PBMCs as well as from negatively selected CD4+ and CD8+ fractions. Amplification of TCR beta CDR3 regions was done by immunoSEQ multiplex PCR with primers that anneal to V and J segments. A synthetic immune receptor repertoire was used to minimize amplification bias, and remaining bias was computationally removed after sequencing. From the authors' description of their analysis: Repertoire diversity was quantified as the Shannon entropy index using custom Python scripts. The unsorted, CD4+ and CD8+ repertoires were each analyzed separately, with the exception of combined analyses, where CD4+ and CD8+ sequences were merged in silico. Clonal expansion was defined as at least a 2-fold frequency increase after treatment relative to C1D1, with a pseudocount of 0.5 for undetected baseline clones. Clones with 0 or 1 copy at C1D1 were defined as singleton clones, while clones with 2 or more copies were defined as non-singleton clones. Clones expanded in unsorted samples were labelled as CD4+, CD8+ or unknown by matching protein sequences in sorted samples from the same patient. Wilcoxon tests on paired samples were used to test changes in diversity from C1D1 to C4D1. The table comes from immuneACCESS by way of TCRdb, which keeps in-frame sequences with V and J called. Part of the clones is missing from these tables; in studies checked, under half for an unresolved V gene and the rest for unknown reasons. The DNA was the basis for D and trimming; V, J and clone size are from that table. The sample has about 24,000 clones on record, nearly 80% of them singletons. The top ten hold 6.5% to 7% of the sample.

Points the paper makes about the study in general: Trial patients with a complete response had baseline diversity similar to that of newly diagnosed patients, while partial responders and progressors had significantly lower diversity. Lower diversity was seen in patients whose nivolumab began less than 1 year after ASCT, and these patients were left out of later analyses so that immune reconstitution would not confound the results. A significant rise by C4D1 was seen in CD4+ but not CD8+ TCR diversity (p=0.0027 vs p=0.16), with the rise being most apparent in complete responders (p=0.02). The study was limited to a single clinical trial cohort, and causes of repertoire differences, possibly disease activity or prior therapy, remained undefined. Baseline TCR diversity was reported to be lower in newly diagnosed patients than in healthy donors, and even lower in relapsed/refractory patients.

Sample: peripheral blood mononuclear cells (PBMCs), taken at baseline. The chain couples TRBV5-4 to TRBJ1-1, with the D gene call left open. This TCR came from a human donor with classical Hodgkin lymphoma. The DNA sequence is given as TGTGCCAGCAGCCCCCAGGTAGGGATAAACACTGAAGCTTTCTTT. Translation gives CASSPQVGINTEAFF. The CDR3 plus the reference TRBV5-4 and TRBJ1-1 genes for the other parts give the full variable domain: ETGVTQSPTHLIKTRGQQVTLRCSSQSGHNTVSWYQQALGQGPQFIFQYYREEENGRGNFPPRFSGLQFPNYSSELNVNALELDDSALYLCASSPQVGINTEAFFGQGTRLTVV.